The 25 T cell receptor beta chains in this list originate from one sample, sequenced in a study of T cell responses to AZD1222 COVID-19 vaccine (dated by TCRdb to the early 2020s). The time point label corresponds to: baseline before first vaccination. Receptor amplification or capture employed the immunoSEQ multiplex PCR assay. TCRdb obtained this table from immuneACCESS and retained in-frame rearrangements with V and J assigned. These tables miss some clones; where compared with another copy, unresolved V genes account for less than half of the shortfall, and the remainder is unexplained. The sample yields about 130,000 clones; about 93% were counted once. Together, the top ten hold about 1% of the sample. Here the sequenced sample was peripheral blood, taken on day 0 of AZD1222 vaccination. These receptors were taken from an adult in good health.

The chain couples TRBV29-1 to TRBJ1-1, with D possibly being TRBD1 (5 bases). V shed 3 bases and J shed 0 bases, with 11 bases lying between them. The CDR3 contains 14 residues. CDR1 and CDR2 from the germline V gene are SQVTM and ANQGSEA. CDR3 DNA sequence: TGCAGCGTTGACCTGACAGACATGAACACTGAAGCTTTCTTT. Amino acids: CSVDLTDMNTEAFF.

The chain links TRBV5-6 to TRBJ1-2; 8 bases fit TRBD1. This CDR3 comprises 16 residues. Trimming cost V 0 bases and J 0 bases; bases outside gene matches: 4. The germline V gene has CDR1 SGHDT and CDR2 YYEEEE. CDR3 residues: CASSLGRQGTNYGYTF. The CDR3 region has the DNA TGTGCCAGCAGCTTGGGCAGACAGGGGACTAACTATGGCTACACCTTC.

The V gene is TRBV10-3, the J gene TRBJ1-3; D gene uncertain. The V gene lost 4 bases and the J gene lost 6 bases, with 7 bases spanning the gap. Germline V lookup: CDR1 ENHRY, CDR2 SYGVKD. The CDR3 spans 12 residues. CDR3 sequence reads: CAISALQNTIYF. The CDR3 coding sequence is TGTGCCATCAGTGCCTTACAAAACACCATATATTTT.

This chain joins TRBV19 and TRBJ1-5; D perhaps matches TRBD1 (6 bases). The germline V and J ends were trimmed by 3 bases and 0 bases, with 15 bases remaining between them. There are 17 residues in the CDR3. Germline V gene sequence: CDR1 LNHDA, CDR2 SQIVND (reference sequence). The CDR3 sequence: CASSMFPGQSSNQPQHF. The DNA for the CDR3 is TGTGCCAGTAGTATGTTTCCCGGACAGTCTAGCAATCAGCCCCAGCATTTT.

V is TRBV14 and J is TRBJ1-6; a weak D match, TRBD1 (5 bases). In germline, CDR1 is SGHDN, CDR2 FVKESK. The CDR3 contains 14 residues. V lost 3 bases and J 9 bases, leaving 12 bases between the germline ends. Written as DNA, the CDR3 is TGTGCCAGCAGCCATTCGGGGGTGGGTTCACCCCTCCACTTT. Amino acid sequence: CASSHSGVGSPLHF.

This clone was observed a single time. The chain's CDR3 is CASSIAGSLSGNTIYF. In DNA, the CDR3 is TGTGCCAGTAGTATAGCAGGGAGCCTATCTGGAAACACCATATATTTT. The chain joins TRBV19 to TRBJ1-3; perhaps TRBD1 as D (5 bases). The CDR3 has 16 residues. V was trimmed by 1 base and J by 1 base, leaving 11 bases between them. From germline, CDR1 is LNHDA and CDR2 SQIVND (reference sequence).

Written as DNA, the CDR3 is TGTGCCAGCAGCCAAGCGTTAAGGCAGGGAGATGGCTACACCTTC. This sequence encodes CASSQALRQGDGYTF. The V gene is TRBV3-1 (or the pseudogene TRBV3-2), the J gene TRBJ1-2, with D perhaps matching TRBD1 (5 bases). The CDR3 is 15 amino acids. Trimming shortened V by 1 base and J by 6 bases, and 15 bases separated the two germline ends. Germline V gene sequence: CDR1 LGHDT, CDR2 YNNKEL (reference sequence).

The chain recombines TRBV14 with TRBJ1-2; D gene ambiguous. The CDR3 contains 12 residues. From germline, CDR1 is SGHDN and CDR2 FVKESK. Trimming took off 3 bases at V and 8 bases at J, with 10 bases between the two ends. CDR3 loop: CASSQNLGGYTF. The CDR3 region has the DNA TGTGCCAGCAGCCAGAACCTTGGGGGCTACACCTTC.

This sequence joins TRBV5-6 and TRBJ1-1; no definite D call. Germline CDR1 reads SGHDT; CDR2 reads YYEEEE. Trimming left V 5 bases short and J 3 bases short, with 8 bases between. The CDR3 length is 12 residues. The DNA for the CDR3 is TGTGCCAGCAGTTACGAGGACACTGAAGCTTTCTTT. It yields the protein CASSYEDTEAFF. The complete variable domain, with remaining parts taken from reference TRBV5-6 and TRBJ1-1, reads DAGVTQSPTHLIKTRGQQVTLRCSPKSGHDTVSWYQQALGQGPQFIFQYYEEEERQRGNFPDRFSGHQFPNYSSELNVNALLLGDSALYLCASSYEDTEAFFGQGTRLTVV.

This chain links TRBV5-1 with TRBJ2-3; D is possibly TRBD1 (5 bases). V lost 5 bases, J lost 1 base, and 17 bases lay in between. CDR1 is SGHRS, CDR2 YFSETQ, per germline. The CDR3 covers 16 residues. The CDR3 sequence: CASRARALGGTDTQYF. The CDR3 DNA is TGCGCCAGCAGGGCCAGGGCCCTTGGGGGCACAGATACGCAGTATTTT.

The chain has TRBV30 and TRBJ1-2, with 11 nucleotides matching TRBD1. J gave up 8 bases and V 2 bases, and 4 bases lay outside the gene matches. From germline, CDR1 is GTSNPN and CDR2 SVGIG (reference sequence). The CDR3 spans 13 residues. The DNA for the CDR3 is TGTGCCTGGAGTCCGGGACAGGGGGGAGGCTACACCTTC. This encodes CAWSPGQGGGYTF.

This chain uses TRBV19 with TRBJ2-2; 10 bases agree with TRBD1. This CDR3 spans 17 amino acids. Per the germline V gene, CDR1 is LNHDA and CDR2 is SQIVND (reference sequence). The ends lost 2 bases at V and 12 bases at J; junction bases unmatched: 15. CDR3 residues: CASSIMDRGSWSVQLFF. Written as DNA, the CDR3 is TGTGCCAGTAGTATAATGGACAGGGGGAGCTGGTCCGTGCAGCTGTTTTTT.

The rearrangement uses TRBV3-1 (or the pseudogene TRBV3-2) and TRBJ2-3; 13 bases agree with TRBD2. The CDR3 is made up of 19 amino acids. The germline CDR1 and CDR2 sequences are LGHDT and YNNKEL (reference sequence). The trim removed 0 bases at V and 0 bases at J, leaving 6 bases unmatched. CDR3 sequence reads: CASSQEGLAGRPSTDTQYF. In DNA form, the CDR3 reads TGTGCCAGCAGCCAAGAGGGACTAGCGGGGAGGCCTAGCACAGATACGCAGTATTTT.

The chain uses TRBV11-2 and TRBJ2-3; perhaps TRBD1 as D (6 bases). The V gene's germline CDR1 is SGHAT and CDR2 FQNNGV. The CDR3 contains 14 residues. With 8 bases removed from V and 2 bases from J, the gap between germline ends came to 14 bases. The chain's CDR3 is CASCSGHLTDTQYF. CDR3 coding DNA: TGTGCCAGCTGTTCGGGACACCTCACAGATACGCAGTATTTT.

The V and J genes are TRBV6-6 and TRBJ1-5; D is possibly TRBD1 (6 bases). V gave up 5 bases and J gave up 5 bases, with 19 bases separating them. Germline V gene lookup returns CDR1 MNHNY and CDR2 SVGAGI (reference sequence). This CDR3 contains 16 residues. Here the CDR3 reads CASSRPRGGDDQPQHF. CDR3 bases: TGTGCCAGCAGTCGACCCAGAGGGGGGGACGATCAGCCCCAGCATTTT.

The chain joins TRBV18 to TRBJ1-6; D gene ambiguous. V was shortened by 4 bases and J by 3 bases, with 7 bases between the two germline ends. The germline V gene has CDR1 KGHSH and CDR2 LQKENI. This CDR3 is built from 14 residues. CDR3 region: CASSLTDYNSPLHF. CDR3 DNA: TGTGCCAGCTCACTAACGGACTATAATTCACCCCTCCACTTT. The variable domain in full, completed from reference TRBV18 and TRBJ1-6, reads NAGVMQNPRHLVRRRGQEARLRCSPMKGHSHVYWYRQLPEEGLKFMVYLQKENIIDESGMPKERFSAEFPKEGPSILRIQQVVRGDSAAYFCASSLTDYNSPLHFGNGTRLTVT.

J is TRBJ1-6 and V is TRBV20-1; 8 positions agree with TRBD1. CDR1 DFQATT and CDR2 SNEGSKA come from the germline V gene (reference sequence). J gave up 10 bases and V 3 bases, and 11 bases lay outside the gene matches. The CDR3 has 15 residues. CDR3 sequence (DNA): TGCAGTGCTAGTGGGGCAGGGGGCATGGAGTCACCCCTCCACTTT. This encodes CSASGAGGMESPLHF.

The genes are TRBV11-2 and TRBJ2-1, with a possible D match to TRBD2 (7 bases). This CDR3 comprises 16 residues. Germline V gene sequence: CDR1 SGHAT, CDR2 FQNNGV. V lost 4 bases, J lost 3 bases, and 16 bases lay in between. CDR3 nucleotides: TGTGCCAGCAGCTCGCCTCGGGGGGCAAACTACAATGAGCAGTTCTTC. Protein sequence: CASSSPRGANYNEQFF.

The chain uses TRBV7-2 and TRBJ1-4; D gene ambiguous. Trimming shortened V by 5 bases and J by 5 bases, and 15 bases separated the two germline ends. Germline CDR1 and CDR2: SGHTA and FQGNSA. The CDR3 is 15 residues long. The CDR3 region is CASSPRLQLNEKLFF. The CDR3 coding sequence is TGTGCCAGCAGCCCCCGCCTACAACTAAATGAAAAACTGTTTTTT.

The rearrangement links TRBV27 to TRBJ2-1; 7 positions match TRBD1. The V segment lost 6 bases and the J segment 1 base; nucleotides outside the gene matches: 3. This CDR3 is 14 amino acids long. CDR1 and CDR2 (germline): MNHEY, SMNVEV (reference sequence). CDR3 in DNA: TGTGCCAGCAGGACAGGGATTTCCTACAATGAGCAGTTCTTC. Amino acids: CASRTGISYNEQFF.

This chain uses TRBV5-5 with TRBJ1-1; TRBD1 agrees at 10 bases. V lost 4 bases, J lost 8 bases, and 2 bases stayed unmatched. CDR1 is SGHKS and CDR2 is YYEKEE in the germline V gene (reference sequence). This CDR3 has 12 residues. The DNA for the CDR3 is TGTGCCAGCAGCGGGACAGGGGAGGAAGCTTTCTTT. Translated: CASSGTGEEAFF. Looking up the rest from reference TRBV5-5 and TRBJ1-1 gives the full variable domain: DAGVTQSPTHLIKTRGQQVTLRCSPISGHKSVSWYQQVLGQGPQFIFQYYEKEERGRGNFPDRFSARQFPNYSSELNVNALLLGDSALYLCASSGTGEEAFFGQGTRLTVV.

The V call is TRBV6-1, the J call TRBJ2-2; D is uncertain. Deletions cut 2 bases from V and 5 bases from J, with 12 bases between. The germline gives CDR1 MNHNS, CDR2 SASEGT. The CDR3 contains 15 residues. CDR3 sequence: CASSELTLRTGELFF. CDR3 coding DNA: TGTGCCAGCAGTGAACTGACTCTAAGAACCGGGGAGCTGTTTTTT.

This rearrangement joins TRBV7-9 to TRBJ1-1; TRBD1 agrees at 8 bases. The V segment lost 2 bases and the J segment 0 bases; nucleotides outside the gene matches: 5. This CDR3 comprises 16 residues. CDR1 is SEHNR, CDR2 FQNEAQ, per germline (reference sequence). The CDR3 DNA sequence: TGTGCCAGCAGCTTATACGGACAGGGTTTGAACACTGAAGCTTTCTTT. This translates into CASSLYGQGLNTEAFF.

The chain couples TRBV29-1 to TRBJ1-5; D is undetermined. Germline lookup yields CDR1 SQVTM and CDR2 ANQGSEA. V dropped 5 bases and J dropped 0 bases, with 14 bases sitting between them. The CDR3 is made up of 15 amino acids. CDR3 residues: CSVSIARNSNQPQHF. The CDR3 DNA is TGCAGCGTTAGCATTGCGCGGAATAGCAATCAGCCCCAGCATTTT.

This clone showed up just a few times. The chain is built from TRBV27 and TRBJ1-4, with D tentatively TRBD1 (6 bases). Trimming pared 5 bases from V and 8 bases from J, leaving 18 bases between. CDR1 and CDR2 from the germline V gene are MNHEY and SMNVEV (reference sequence). The CDR3 totals 15 residues. CDR3 amino acids: CASSPGQKPDEKLFF. CDR3 DNA sequence: TGTGCCAGCAGTCCCGGACAGAAGCCGGACGAAAAACTGTTTTTT.